This entry lists 13 T cell receptor beta chains sequenced from one sample in a study of patients and donors after allogeneic stem cell transplantation. TCRdb used MiXCR to reprocess the RT-PCR reads, holding one entry per CDR3 protein. The sample consists of just over 55,000 distinct CDR3 sequences, about an eighth of them appearing once. Material: blood, either unsorted or a sorted T cell fraction (not recorded which). The receptor set was obtained from a human donor who was either an allogeneic HSCT recipient or a stem cell or donor lymphocyte infusion donor (not recorded which). It is not recorded whose cells these are; they may come from a transplant donor.

This clonotype appeared many times. This chain connects TRBV29-1 to TRBJ1-1; D remains ambiguous. Trimming took off 6 bases at V and 0 bases at J, with 14 bases between the two ends. Germline V CDR1 and CDR2: SQVTM, ANQGSEA. The CDR3 has 14 residues. The CDR3 nucleotides are TGCAGCGTAGCCAACGTAGGAGTGAACACTGAAGCTTTCTTT. The encoded protein is CSVANVGVNTEAFF. The variable domain in full, with the rest retrieved from reference TRBV29-1 and TRBJ1-1, is SAVISQKPSRDICQRGTSLTIQCQVDSQVTMMFWYRQQPGQSLTLIATANQGSEATYESGFVIDKFPISRPNLTFSTLTVSNMSPEDSSIYLCSVANVGVNTEAFFGQGTRLTVV.

This chain connects TRBV7-8 to TRBJ2-1; a possible D gene is TRBD2 (5 bases). CDR3 length: 16 residues. Germline V gene sequence: CDR1 SGHVS, CDR2 FQNEAQ. Trimming took off 7 bases at V and 3 bases at J, with 19 bases between the two ends. CDR3 sequence reads: CASIPSREINYNEQFF. The CDR3 DNA is TGTGCCAGCATCCCTAGCAGAGAGATCAACTACAATGAGCAGTTCTTC.

This clonotype was observed many times. This chain joins TRBV27 and TRBJ2-1; TRBD1 aligns across 7 bases. The CDR3 length is 15 residues. V shed 4 bases, J shed 1 base, and the junction held 4 bases outside the gene matches. Germline V lookup: CDR1 MNHEY, CDR2 SMNVEV (reference sequence). In nucleotides, the CDR3 is TGTGCCAGCAGTTCCACAGGGGCTTCCTACAATGAGCAGTTCTTC. Its protein product is CASSSTGASYNEQFF.

This clonotype has just a few counts. V usage is TRBV12-3 or TRBV12-4 and J usage is TRBJ1-5; D unclear. V lost 2 bases and J lost 4, with 6 bases in between. The CDR3 spans 13 residues. The CDR3 nucleotides read TGTGCCAGCAGTTTAACAGAAAATCAGCCCCAGCATTTT. Its protein product is CASSLTENQPQHF.

This clonotype was seen only a few times. The rearrangement links TRBV12-3 or TRBV12-4 to TRBJ2-1, with 12 nucleotides matching TRBD1. V shed 5 bases and J 9 bases; nucleotides not matched to a gene: 11. This CDR3 is built from 16 residues. The CDR3 sequence: CASSPLGQGAFVEQFF. The DNA of the CDR3 is TGTGCCAGCAGTCCCCTGGGACAGGGGGCTTTTGTTGAGCAGTTCTTC.

This clonotype was seen a handful of times. The chain's CDR3 is CASSLDRGEQYF. Here the CDR3 DNA reads TGCGCCAGCAGCTTAGACAGGGGCGAGCAGTACTTC. The chain carries TRBV5-1 and TRBJ2-7; 8 positions agree with TRBD1. The ends lost 2 bases at V and 6 bases at J; junction bases unmatched: 1. In germline, CDR1 is SGHRS, CDR2 YFSETQ. The CDR3 has 12 residues.

This chain connects TRBV7-2 to TRBJ1-2; possibly TRBD1 for D (6 bases). The germline V gene has CDR1 SGHTA and CDR2 FQGNSA. The V end lost 5 bases, the J end lost 1 base, and 23 bases lay between the germline ends. The CDR3 is 18 residues long. The CDR3 bases are TGTGCCAGCAGCCCCGCGTTCAGGGGCCATCCGGGTAACTATGGCTACACCTTC. It encodes CASSPAFRGHPGNYGYTF.

This clonotype turned up a few times. This chain joins TRBV27 and TRBJ1-1; 7 bases match TRBD1. Germline V gene lookup returns CDR1 MNHEY and CDR2 SMNVEV (reference sequence). The V and J ends lost 6 bases and 4 bases, in that order; junction bases with no gene match: 8. The CDR3 extends over 14 amino acids. CDR3 nucleotide sequence: TGTGCCAGCAGGAGACAGGGTTTGGGCACTGAAGCTTTCTTT. Its translation: CASRRQGLGTEAFF.

This clonotype was found a few times. DNA for the CDR3: TGTGCCAGCAGCCCCCGTAGGGCCGGGGCCAACGTCCTGACTTTC. Translated: CASSPRRAGANVLTF. The chain has TRBV3-1 and TRBJ2-6; no reliable D call. The CDR3 is made up of 15 amino acids. Trimming shortened V by 4 bases and J by 4 bases, and 11 bases separated the two germline ends. In germline, CDR1 is LGHDT, CDR2 YNNKEL (reference sequence).

The rearrangement links TRBV5-1 to TRBJ1-5, with 11 bases identical to TRBD1. Germline-derived CDR1 and CDR2 are SGHRS and YFSETQ. This CDR3 has 14 amino acids. The V segment lost 4 bases and the J segment 6 bases; nucleotides outside the gene matches: 3. The CDR3 DNA reads as TGCGCCAGCAGCACGGGACAGGGGGGTCAGCCCCAGCATTTT. It specifies CASSTGQGGQPQHF.

This clonotype was counted only a few times. The chain combines TRBV7-3 with TRBJ2-1, with a weak D call TRBD1 (5 bases). CDR1 is SGHTA, CDR2 FQGTGA, per germline. The CDR3 is 13 residues long. V lost 5 bases, J lost 5 bases, and 10 bases lay in between. CDR3 amino acids: CASSLDKDNEQFF. The CDR3 DNA is TGTGCCAGCAGCCTGGACAAAGACAATGAGCAGTTCTTC.

Only a few counts were recorded for this clonotype. This chain joins TRBV7-2 and TRBJ2-1; 9 bases map to TRBD2. V lost 1 base to trimming and J lost 8 bases; unmatched junction nucleotides: 9. CDR3 length equals 16 residues. Germline V gene sequence: CDR1 SGHTA, CDR2 FQGNSA. Here the CDR3 reads CASSLVASGNIDEQFF. The CDR3, as DNA: TGTGCCAGCAGCTTAGTGGCTAGCGGGAATATCGATGAGCAGTTCTTC. Full variable domain (rest looked up from reference TRBV7-2 and TRBJ2-1): GAGVSQSPSNKVTEKGKDVELRCDPISGHTALYWYRQSLGQGLEFLIYFQGNSAPDKSGLPSDRFSAERTGGSVSTLTIQRTQQEDSAVYLCASSLVASGNIDEQFFGPGTRLTVL.

The chain joins TRBV2 to TRBJ2-3; no reliable D call. The CDR3 has 11 residues. V shed 11 bases and J shed 4 bases, with 10 bases lying between them. From germline, CDR1 is SNHLY and CDR2 FYNNEI. CDR3 nucleotides: TGTGCCGAGCGAATCGCAGATACGCAGTATTTT. Its translation: CAERIADTQYF.